Described below is a single T cell receptor beta chain sequence and its context. The germline V and J ends were trimmed by 4 bases and 1 base, with 14 bases remaining between them. Germline CDR1 reads SGHRS; CDR2 reads YFSETQ. CDR3 length: 16 amino acids. This sample stems from a study of T cell changes during pregnancy in multiple sclerosis. The assay was immunoSEQ multiplex PCR, and TCRdb's table has in-frame clones only and misses some. In the table there are approximately 68,000 clones, 90% to 95% of which are singletons. The material was peripheral blood, obtained in the third trimester of pregnancy. The chain links TRBV5-1 to TRBJ2-2; weak D call: TRBD1 (5 bases). This receptor was identified in a female donor in good health, enrolled as a control in a pregnancy study. CDR3 bases: TGCGCCAGCAGCCTATGGGGCGAACGGAACACCGGGGAGCTGTTTTTT. It is translated as CASSLWGERNTGELFF.